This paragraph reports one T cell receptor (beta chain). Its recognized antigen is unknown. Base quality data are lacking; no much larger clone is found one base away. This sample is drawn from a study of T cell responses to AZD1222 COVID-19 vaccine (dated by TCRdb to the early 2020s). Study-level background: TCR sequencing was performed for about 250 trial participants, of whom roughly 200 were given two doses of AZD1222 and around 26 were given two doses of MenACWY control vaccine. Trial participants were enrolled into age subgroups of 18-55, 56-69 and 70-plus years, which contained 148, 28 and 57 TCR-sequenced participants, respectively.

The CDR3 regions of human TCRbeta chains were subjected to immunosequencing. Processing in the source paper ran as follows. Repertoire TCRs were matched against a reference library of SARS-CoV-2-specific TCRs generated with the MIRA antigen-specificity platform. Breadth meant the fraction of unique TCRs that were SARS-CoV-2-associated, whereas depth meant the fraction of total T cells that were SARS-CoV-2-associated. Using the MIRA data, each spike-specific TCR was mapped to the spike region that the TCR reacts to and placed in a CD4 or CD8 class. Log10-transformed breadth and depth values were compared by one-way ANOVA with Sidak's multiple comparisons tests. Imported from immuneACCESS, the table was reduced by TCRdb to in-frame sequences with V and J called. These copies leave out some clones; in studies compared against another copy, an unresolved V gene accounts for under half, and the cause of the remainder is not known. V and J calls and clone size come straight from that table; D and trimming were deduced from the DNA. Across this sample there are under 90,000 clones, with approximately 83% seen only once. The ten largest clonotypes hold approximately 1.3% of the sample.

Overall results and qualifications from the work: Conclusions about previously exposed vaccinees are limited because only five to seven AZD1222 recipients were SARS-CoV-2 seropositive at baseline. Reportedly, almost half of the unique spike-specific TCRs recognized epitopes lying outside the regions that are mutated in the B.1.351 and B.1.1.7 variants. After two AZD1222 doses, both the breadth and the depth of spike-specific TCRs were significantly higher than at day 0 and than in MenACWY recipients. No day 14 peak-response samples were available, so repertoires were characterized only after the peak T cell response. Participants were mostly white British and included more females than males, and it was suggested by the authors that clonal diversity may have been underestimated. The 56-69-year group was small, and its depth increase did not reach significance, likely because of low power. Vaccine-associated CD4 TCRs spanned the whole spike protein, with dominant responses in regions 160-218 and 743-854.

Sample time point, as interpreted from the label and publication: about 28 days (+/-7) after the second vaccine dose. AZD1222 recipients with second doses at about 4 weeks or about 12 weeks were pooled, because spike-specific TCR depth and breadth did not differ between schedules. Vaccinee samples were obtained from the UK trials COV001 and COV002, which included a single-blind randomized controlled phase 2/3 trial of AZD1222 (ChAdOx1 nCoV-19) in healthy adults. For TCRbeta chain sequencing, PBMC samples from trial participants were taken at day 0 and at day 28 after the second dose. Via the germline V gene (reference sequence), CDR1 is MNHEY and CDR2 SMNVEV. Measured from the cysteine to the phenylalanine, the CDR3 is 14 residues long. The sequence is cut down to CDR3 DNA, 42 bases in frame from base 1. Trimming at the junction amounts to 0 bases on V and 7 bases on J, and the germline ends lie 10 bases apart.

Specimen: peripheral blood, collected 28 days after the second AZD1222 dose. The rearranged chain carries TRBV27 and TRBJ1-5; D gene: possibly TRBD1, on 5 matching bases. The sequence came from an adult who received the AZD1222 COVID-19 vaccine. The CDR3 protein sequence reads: CASSLSGRLQPQHF. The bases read TGTGCCAGCAGTTTATCGGGACGGTTACAGCCCCAGCATTTT.